The sequence of this T cell receptor beta chain was determined in a study of molecular identifiers for immune sequencing clone quantification. Study at large: Five aliquots were made in replicates from the RNA of about 20,000 or 100,000 naive CD8 cells, and four were sequenced.

This clonotype appeared many times. Bulk TCR library preparation followed previously described methods with listed TCR primers. In TCRdb, the PCR reads were re-called with MiXCR into one record per CDR3 protein. The sample contains approximately 90,000 distinct CDR3 sequences, around 23% of which appear only once. Material: naive CD8+ T cells from blood, with Jurkat cell RNA spiked in. Sample subset: FACS-sorted CD8+CD4-CCR7+CD45RA+ naive T cells. The TCR comes from a human donor in good health. Some libraries in this study had Jurkat cell RNA spiked in.

CDR3 protein: CASNSKGVLTYEQYF. CDR3 in DNA: TGTGCCAGCAACTCGAAGGGGGTTCTAACCTACGAGCAGTACTTC. The chain employs TRBV6-6 and TRBJ2-7; possible D gene TRBD1, 6 bases. With 7 bases removed from V and 2 bases from J, the gap between germline ends came to 18 bases. There are 15 residues in the CDR3. Per germline, CDR1 MNHNY and CDR2 SVGAGI (reference sequence).